The 5 T cell receptor beta chains listed next were all sequenced from one sample in a study of T cell responses to AZD1222 COVID-19 vaccine. TCRdb's table, derived via immunoSEQ multiplex PCR, lists solely in-frame clones and lacks some. The sample has 75,000 to 100,000 clones; about nine tenths are singletons. The sample here was peripheral blood, taken on day 0 of AZD1222 vaccination. The source is an adult in good health.

The chain joins TRBV3-1 (or the pseudogene TRBV3-2) to TRBJ2-2; 10 positions match TRBD2. The CDR3 is made up of 16 amino acids. Unmatched junction bases numbered 7, after V lost 5 bases and J lost 4 bases. Per the germline V gene, CDR1 is LGHDT and CDR2 is YNNKEL (reference sequence). CDR3 nucleotide sequence: TGTGCCAGCAGCAAGTTGACTAGCGGGCCCACCGGGGAGCTGTTTTTT. It specifies CASSKLTSGPTGELFF.

The chain combines TRBV19 with TRBJ2-3; no definite D call. The germline V gene has CDR1 LNHDA and CDR2 SQIVND (reference sequence). Between the trimmed V and J ends, which lost 6 bases and 3 bases, there was a span of 4 bases. The CDR3 has 11 amino acids. The chain's CDR3 is CASRITDTQYF. The DNA of the CDR3 is TGTGCCAGTAGAATAACAGATACGCAGTATTTT.

This clone was observed once. The V and J genes are TRBV20-1 and TRBJ2-1; the D is unclear. Between the trimmed V and J ends, which lost 1 base and 14 bases, there was a span of 12 bases. The germline V gene encodes CDR1 DFQATT and CDR2 SNEGSKA (reference sequence). The CDR3 covers 11 residues. DNA of the CDR3: TGCAGTGCTAGAGGTAGGGTTATGGAGTTCTTC. It is translated as CSARGRVMEFF.

The chain links TRBV27 to TRBJ1-4; D is undetermined. Between the trimmed V and J ends, which lost 3 bases and 8 bases, there was a span of 10 bases. The CDR3 is 13 residues long. Germline CDR1 reads MNHEY; CDR2 reads SMNVEV (reference sequence). Here the CDR3 DNA reads TGTGCCAGCAGTTTCGTCTCTCGCGAAAAACTGTTTTTT. It is translated as CASSFVSREKLFF. The full variable domain, its missing parts supplied by reference TRBV27 and TRBJ1-4, is EAQVTQNPRYLITVTGKKLTVTCSQNMNHEYMSWYRQDPGLGLRQIYYSMNVEVTDKGDVPEGYKVSRKEKRNFPLILESPSPNQTSLYFCASSFVSREKLFFGSGTQLSVL.

V gene TRBV2 combines with J gene TRBJ1-2, with 7 bases aligning to TRBD1. The CDR3 is 15 residues long. V trimming: 5 bases; J trimming: 6 bases; junction bases outside the gene matches: 12. Germline loops: CDR1 SNHLY, CDR2 FYNNEI. As DNA, the CDR3 is TGTGCCAGCAGTCAATCCGGGACAGACTTGAATGGCTACACCTTC. This encodes CASSQSGTDLNGYTF.